The 20 T cell receptor beta chains presented below share a single source sample, sequenced in a study of blood T cell repertoires in COVID-19. The data were produced by immunoSEQ multiplex PCR, yet TCRdb's version contains in-frame clones alone and is incomplete. The data hold under 250,000 clones, with roughly 77% observed a single time. Sequencing used peripheral blood. The receptors come from a woman between 35 and 50 years old with COVID-19, enrolled during active disease.

V and J are TRBV5-8 and TRBJ1-1; 8 positions agree with TRBD1. This CDR3 region has 15 residues. Germline CDR1 SGHTS, CDR2 YDEGEE. V trimming: 3 bases; J trimming: 2 bases; junction bases outside the gene matches: 6. CDR3 DNA: TGTGCCAGCAGCTACTACAGGGGGAGCAACACTGAAGCTTTCTTT. Its protein product is CASSYYRGSNTEAFF.

The V gene is TRBV5-6, the J gene TRBJ1-4; TRBD1 agrees at 9 bases. Trimming at V came to 4 bases and at J to 7 bases, leaving 8 bases not matched to a gene. Germline V gives CDR1 SGHDT, CDR2 YYEEEE. This CDR3 region has 15 residues. CDR3 sequence reads: CASSQQGQGFEKLFF. The CDR3 nucleotides read TGTGCCAGCAGCCAGCAGGGACAGGGATTTGAAAAACTGTTTTTT.

The chain joins TRBV18 to TRBJ2-1; 12 bases are shared with TRBD1. The CDR3 runs 14 residues. Germline V lookup: CDR1 KGHSH, CDR2 LQKENI. V lost 6 bases and J lost 10; bases outside the gene matches: 7. The CDR3 spells CASSGQGASGEQFF. In nucleotides, the CDR3 is TGTGCCAGCTCGGGACAGGGGGCATCAGGGGAGCAGTTCTTC.

This clone showed up many times. The chain is built from TRBV7-9 and TRBJ1-1; 9 bases line up with TRBD1. Germline V gene sequence: CDR1 SEHNR, CDR2 FQNEAQ (reference sequence). Unmatched junction bases numbered 6, after V lost 5 bases and J lost 5 bases. The CDR3 is made up of 14 amino acids. The CDR3 reads CASSQTGGKTEAFF. CDR3 nucleotides: TGTGCCAGCAGCCAGACAGGGGGAAAGACTGAAGCTTTCTTT.

This clone was observed at least ten times. This sequence joins TRBV7-6 and TRBJ1-1, with 12 bases lining up with TRBD1. V shed 5 bases and J 4 bases; nucleotides not matched to a gene: 14. CDR1 and CDR2 from the germline V gene are SGHVS and FNYEAQ. The CDR3 extends over 18 amino acids. Here the CDR3 DNA reads TGTGCCAGCAGCCCCCGGGGACAGGGGGCGCAGATTGGCACTGAAGCTTTCTTT. This codes for CASSPRGQGAQIGTEAFF.

CDR3: CASSSPYSNTEAFF. The CDR3 bases are TGCGCCAGCAGCTCCCCTTACAGCAACACTGAAGCTTTCTTT. The chain is built from TRBV5-1 and TRBJ1-1; no reliable D call. The CDR3 is made up of 14 amino acids. Germline V gene lookup returns CDR1 SGHRS and CDR2 YFSETQ. Trimming stripped 3 bases from V and 2 bases from J, with 11 bases between.

V usage is TRBV9 and J usage is TRBJ1-1; D not certain. V was pared by 4 bases and J by 7 bases, with 14 bases between. The germline CDR1 and CDR2 sequences are SGDLS and YYNGEE. This CDR3 contains 13 residues. CDR3 in DNA: TGTGCCAGCAGCCCGGACTACAATGATGAAGCTTTCTTT. Translated, it gives CASSPDYNDEAFF.

The rearrangement joins TRBV7-9 to TRBJ1-5, with 7 bases matching TRBD1. CDR1 and CDR2 (germline): SEHNR, FQNEAQ (reference sequence). The CDR3 extends over 16 amino acids. Losses at the gene ends were 4 bases for V and 5 bases for J; bases not matched to a gene: 11. The CDR3 region is CASSYGSQGGDQPQHF. The CDR3 DNA is TGTGCCAGCAGCTATGGATCCCAGGGGGGCGATCAGCCCCAGCATTTT.

The chain carries TRBV30 and TRBJ1-2, with D uncertain. Germline V gene data show CDR1 as GTSNPN and CDR2 as SVGIG (reference sequence). The germline V and J ends were trimmed by 1 base and 4 bases, with 13 bases remaining between them. The CDR3 extends over 14 amino acids. Written as DNA, the CDR3 is TGTGCCTGGAGTGAGGATACAGAGACCTATGGCTACACCTTC. Translating gives CAWSEDTETYGYTF.

The CDR3 DNA reads TGTGCCAGCAGCCGCGGCGGGGGTGGCTACACCTTC. Protein product: CASSRGGGGYTF. The chain has TRBV3-1 (or the pseudogene TRBV3-2) and TRBJ1-2, with D possibly matching TRBD1 (5 bases). CDR1 LGHDT and CDR2 YNNKEL come from the germline V gene (reference sequence). Deletions cut 4 bases from V and 7 bases from J, with 10 bases between. The CDR3 length is 12 residues.

The chain links TRBV19 to TRBJ1-5; tentatively, D is TRBD1 (5 bases). Germline loops: CDR1 LNHDA, CDR2 SQIVND (reference sequence). V was shortened by 3 bases and J by 6 bases, with 15 bases between the two germline ends. The CDR3 is made up of 15 amino acids. CDR3 loop: CASSIRRGTAQPQHF. CDR3 bases: TGTGCCAGTAGTATCCGCCGGGGGACGGCTCAGCCCCAGCATTTT.

The chain joins TRBV7-2 to TRBJ1-6, with 7 bases lining up with TRBD1. The V gene's germline CDR1 is SGHTA and CDR2 FQGNSA. V was clipped by 5 bases and J by 10 bases; unmatched bases: 14. The CDR3 has 16 residues. CDR3 protein: CASSLDRAVVRSPLHF. In nucleotides, the CDR3 is TGTGCCAGCAGCCTTGACAGGGCAGTCGTTCGGTCACCCCTCCACTTT.

J is TRBJ1-1 and V is TRBV11-2, with D uncertain. V gave up 7 bases and J gave up 6 bases, with 15 bases separating them. Germline CDR1 SGHAT, CDR2 FQNNGV. This CDR3 spans 13 amino acids. CDR3 coding DNA: TGTGCCAGCAACCCCTTTAATAGCCCTGAAGCTTTCTTT. It translates to CASNPFNSPEAFF.

The chain employs TRBV13 and TRBJ2-6; tentative D call: TRBD1 (6 bases). Per germline, CDR1 PRHDT and CDR2 FYEKMQ (reference sequence). V was pared by 1 base and J by 0 bases, with 16 bases between. The CDR3 loop spans 19 amino acids. The CDR3 spells CASSLVWDNPPSGANVLTF. The DNA for the CDR3 is TGTGCCAGCAGCTTAGTGTGGGACAATCCCCCCTCTGGGGCCAACGTCCTGACTTTC.

This clone was observed once. The V call is TRBV28, the J call TRBJ2-7; D may be TRBD1 (6 bases). V shed 8 bases and J shed 2 bases, with 13 bases lying between them. The CDR3 extends over 13 amino acids. Germline V CDR1 and CDR2: MDHEN, SYDVKM. As DNA, the CDR3 is TGTGCCAGCTGGGGGCTGGGGACCTACGAGCAGTACTTC. The encoded protein is CASWGLGTYEQYF.

This clone has only one observation. The rearrangement joins TRBV11-3 to TRBJ2-5; 8 bases are a match to TRBD1. J lost 4 bases, V lost 5 bases, and 9 bases had no gene match. Germline V CDR1 and CDR2: SGHNT, YENEEA. The CDR3 sequence is 15 residues long. CDR3 DNA: TGTGCCAGCAGCCGGGGACAGGACGTTGCAGAGACCCAGTACTTC. Translation: CASSRGQDVAETQYF.

The CDR3: CASSQDDLRGILEGNTEAFF. DNA for the CDR3: TGTGCCAGCAGCCAAGATGATTTGAGAGGGATTCTAGAGGGGAACACTGAAGCTTTCTTT. The chain joins TRBV4-2 to TRBJ1-1; D is unresolved. This CDR3 has 20 amino acids. Germline CDR1 is LGHNA and CDR2 is YNFKEQ. V lost 0 bases, J lost 1 base, and 24 bases lay in between.

V gene TRBV2 combines with J gene TRBJ2-2; 7 positions match TRBD1. The CDR3 runs 12 residues. CDR1 is SNHLY, CDR2 FYNNEI, per germline. The V and J ends lost 8 bases and 7 bases, in that order; junction bases with no gene match: 4. This CDR3 reads CASRDRNGELFF. CDR3 nucleotide sequence: TGTGCCAGCCGGGACAGAAACGGGGAGCTGTTTTTT. Full variable domain (rest looked up from reference TRBV2 and TRBJ2-2): EPEVTQTPSHQVTQMGQEVILRCVPISNHLYFYWYRQILGQKVEFLVSFYNNEISEKSEIFDDQFSVERPDGSNFTLKIRSTKLEDSAMYFCASRDRNGELFFGEGSRLTVL.

The chain carries TRBV6-2 or TRBV6-3 and TRBJ1-2; D uncertain. Germline V gene lookup returns CDR1 MNHEY and CDR2 SVGEGT. Deletions cut 4 bases from V and 5 bases from J, with 5 bases between. CDR3 size: 11 residues. The CDR3 spells CASSSVYGYTF. The CDR3 DNA is TGTGCCAGCAGTTCGGTATATGGCTACACCTTC.

The chain combines TRBV27 with TRBJ1-1, with 7 nucleotides matching TRBD1. The CDR3 is 12 residues long. Unmatched junction bases numbered 7, after V lost 8 bases and J lost 7 bases. Germline loops: CDR1 MNHEY, CDR2 SMNVEV (reference sequence). The CDR3 DNA reads as TGTGCCAGCTCTAGCCAGGGGGATGAAGCTTTCTTT. Its translation: CASSSQGDEAFF.